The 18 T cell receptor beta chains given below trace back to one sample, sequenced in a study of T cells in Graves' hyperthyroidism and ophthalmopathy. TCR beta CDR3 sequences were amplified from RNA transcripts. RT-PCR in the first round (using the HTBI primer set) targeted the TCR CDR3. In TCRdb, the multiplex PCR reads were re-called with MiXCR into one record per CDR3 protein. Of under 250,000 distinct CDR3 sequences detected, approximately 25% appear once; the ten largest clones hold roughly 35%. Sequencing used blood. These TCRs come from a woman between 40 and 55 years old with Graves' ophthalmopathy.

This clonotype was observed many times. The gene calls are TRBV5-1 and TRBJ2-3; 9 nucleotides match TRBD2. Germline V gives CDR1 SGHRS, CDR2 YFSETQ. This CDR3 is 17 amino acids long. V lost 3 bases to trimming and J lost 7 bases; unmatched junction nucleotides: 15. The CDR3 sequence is CASSSLTSGTLGYTQYF. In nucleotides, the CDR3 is TGCGCCAGCAGCTCCTTGACTAGCGGTACTCTAGGGTATACGCAGTATTTT. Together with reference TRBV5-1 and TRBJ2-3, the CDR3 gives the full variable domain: KAGVTQTPRYLIKTRGQQVTLSCSPISGHRSVSWYQQTPGQGLQFLFEYFSETQRNKGNFPGRFSGRQFSNSRSEMNVSTLELGDSALYLCASSSLTSGTLGYTQYFGPGTRLTVL.

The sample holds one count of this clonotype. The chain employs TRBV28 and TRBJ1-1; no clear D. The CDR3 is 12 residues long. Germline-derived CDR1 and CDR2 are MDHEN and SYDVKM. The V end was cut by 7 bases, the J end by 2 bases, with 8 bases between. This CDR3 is CASNYRNTEAFF. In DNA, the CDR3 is TGTGCCAGCAATTACCGTAACACTGAAGCTTTCTTT.

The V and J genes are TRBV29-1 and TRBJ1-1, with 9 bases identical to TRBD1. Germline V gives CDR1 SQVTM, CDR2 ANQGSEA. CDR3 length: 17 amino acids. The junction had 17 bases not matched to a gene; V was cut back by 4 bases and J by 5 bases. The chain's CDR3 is CSVVYAGTGQERTEAFF. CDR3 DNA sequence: TGCAGCGTTGTCTATGCCGGGACAGGGCAAGAGAGGACTGAAGCTTTCTTT. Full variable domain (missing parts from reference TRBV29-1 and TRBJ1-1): SAVISQKPSRDICQRGTSLTIQCQVDSQVTMMFWYRQQPGQSLTLIATANQGSEATYESGFVIDKFPISRPNLTFSTLTVSNMSPEDSSIYLCSVVYAGTGQERTEAFFGQGTRLTVV.

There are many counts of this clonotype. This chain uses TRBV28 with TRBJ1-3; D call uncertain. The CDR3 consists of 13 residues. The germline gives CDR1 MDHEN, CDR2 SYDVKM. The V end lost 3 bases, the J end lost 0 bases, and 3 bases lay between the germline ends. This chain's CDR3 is CASSFVSGNTIYF. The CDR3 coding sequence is TGTGCCAGCAGTTTCGTCTCTGGAAACACCATATATTTT.

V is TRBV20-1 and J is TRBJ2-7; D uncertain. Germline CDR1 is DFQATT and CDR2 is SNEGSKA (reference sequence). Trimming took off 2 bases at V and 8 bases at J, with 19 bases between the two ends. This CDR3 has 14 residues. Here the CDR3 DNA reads TGCAGTGCTAGATCGTTTGCTGCCGCGAGCAAGCAGTACTTC. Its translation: CSARSFAAASKQYF.

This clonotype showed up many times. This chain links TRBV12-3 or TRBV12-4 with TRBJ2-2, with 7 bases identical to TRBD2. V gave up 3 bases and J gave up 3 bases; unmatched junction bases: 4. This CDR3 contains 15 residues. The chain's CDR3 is CASSFGGGDTGELFF. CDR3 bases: TGTGCCAGCAGTTTTGGGGGAGGGGACACCGGGGAGCTGTTTTTT.

The chain's CDR3 is CASSQEGGARTGELFF. CDR3 nucleotides: TGTGCCAGCAGCCAAGAAGGGGGGGCGAGGACCGGGGAGCTGTTTTTT. This chain links TRBV3-1 with TRBJ2-2, with D perhaps TRBD2 (7 bases). CDR3 length: 16 amino acids. V lost 0 bases to trimming and J lost 5 bases, with 13 bases between them. Germline loops: CDR1 LGHDT, CDR2 YNNKEL (reference sequence).

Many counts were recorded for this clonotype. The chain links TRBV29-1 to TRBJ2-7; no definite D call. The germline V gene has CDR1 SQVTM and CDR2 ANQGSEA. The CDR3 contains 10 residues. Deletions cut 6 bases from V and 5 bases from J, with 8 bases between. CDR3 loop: CSVFSHEQYF. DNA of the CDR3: TGCAGCGTCTTTTCCCACGAGCAGTACTTC.

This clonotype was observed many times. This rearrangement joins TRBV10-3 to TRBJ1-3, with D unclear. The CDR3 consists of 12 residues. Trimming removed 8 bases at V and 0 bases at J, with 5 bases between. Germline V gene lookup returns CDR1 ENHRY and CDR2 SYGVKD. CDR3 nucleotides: TGTGCCATCGAAGGCTCTGGAAACACCATATATTTT. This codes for CAIEGSGNTIYF.

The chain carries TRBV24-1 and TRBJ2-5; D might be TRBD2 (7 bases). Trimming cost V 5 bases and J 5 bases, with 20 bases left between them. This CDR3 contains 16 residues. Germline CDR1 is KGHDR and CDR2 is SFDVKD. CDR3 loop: CATSVGGAGNQETQYF. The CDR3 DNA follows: TGTGCCACCAGTGTAGGGGGGGCAGGAAATCAGGAGACCCAGTACTTC.

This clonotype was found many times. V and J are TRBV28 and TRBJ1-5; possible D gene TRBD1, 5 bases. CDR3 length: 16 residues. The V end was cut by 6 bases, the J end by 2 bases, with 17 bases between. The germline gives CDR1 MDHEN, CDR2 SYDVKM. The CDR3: CASSSARRGGNQPQHF. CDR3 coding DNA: TGTGCCAGCAGCTCTGCGAGGAGGGGAGGCAATCAGCCCCAGCATTTT.

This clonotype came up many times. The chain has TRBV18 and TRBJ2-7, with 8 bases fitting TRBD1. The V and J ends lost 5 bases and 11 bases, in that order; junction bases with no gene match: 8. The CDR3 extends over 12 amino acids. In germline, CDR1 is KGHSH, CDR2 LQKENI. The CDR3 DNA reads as TGTGCCAGCTCATACGACAGGGGTTACGAGTACTTC. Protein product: CASSYDRGYEYF.

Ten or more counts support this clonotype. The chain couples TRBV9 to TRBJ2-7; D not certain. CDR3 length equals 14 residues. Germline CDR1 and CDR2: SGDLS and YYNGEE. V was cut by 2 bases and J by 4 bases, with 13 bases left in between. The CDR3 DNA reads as TGTGCCAGCAGCGTCACGGATCTCAATTACGAGCAGTACTTC. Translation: CASSVTDLNYEQYF. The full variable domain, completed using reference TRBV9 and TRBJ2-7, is DSGVTQTPKHLITATGQRVTLRCSPRSGDLSVYWYQQSLDQGLQFLIQYYNGEERAKGNILERFSAQQFPDLHSELNLSSLELGDSALYFCASSVTDLNYEQYFGPGTRLTVT.

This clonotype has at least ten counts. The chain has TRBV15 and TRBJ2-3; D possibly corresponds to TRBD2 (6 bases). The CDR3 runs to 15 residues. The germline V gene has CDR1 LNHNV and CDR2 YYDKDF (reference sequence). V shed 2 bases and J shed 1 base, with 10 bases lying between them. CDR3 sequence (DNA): TGTGCCACCAGCAGACCCGGGACTGGCACAGATACGCAGTATTTT. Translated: CATSRPGTGTDTQYF.

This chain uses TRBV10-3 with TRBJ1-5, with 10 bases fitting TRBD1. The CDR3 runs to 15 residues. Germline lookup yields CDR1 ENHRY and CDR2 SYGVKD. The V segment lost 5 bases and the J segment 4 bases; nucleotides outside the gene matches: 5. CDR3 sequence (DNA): TGTGCCATCAGTACCGGGACAGGGGAAAATCAGCCCCAGCATTTT. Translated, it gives CAISTGTGENQPQHF.

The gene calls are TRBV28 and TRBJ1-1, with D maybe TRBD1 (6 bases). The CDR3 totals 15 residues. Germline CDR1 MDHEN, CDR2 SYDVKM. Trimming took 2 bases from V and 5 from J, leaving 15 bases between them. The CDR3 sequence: CASSLRDTEGTEAFF. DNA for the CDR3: TGTGCCAGCAGTTTAAGGGACACGGAGGGTACTGAAGCTTTCTTT.

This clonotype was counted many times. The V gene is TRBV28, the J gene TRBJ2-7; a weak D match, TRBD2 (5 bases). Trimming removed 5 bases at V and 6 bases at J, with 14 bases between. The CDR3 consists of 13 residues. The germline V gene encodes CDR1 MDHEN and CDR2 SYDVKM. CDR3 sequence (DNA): TGTGCCAGCAGTCCAATAGGACTGGCCGAGCAGTACTTC. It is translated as CASSPIGLAEQYF.

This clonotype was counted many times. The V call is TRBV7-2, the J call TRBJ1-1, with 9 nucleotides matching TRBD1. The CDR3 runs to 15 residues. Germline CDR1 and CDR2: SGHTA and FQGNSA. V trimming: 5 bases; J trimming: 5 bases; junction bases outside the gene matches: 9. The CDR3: CASSIQQGAHTEAFF. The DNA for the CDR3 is TGTGCCAGCAGCATACAACAGGGGGCGCATACTGAAGCTTTCTTT.